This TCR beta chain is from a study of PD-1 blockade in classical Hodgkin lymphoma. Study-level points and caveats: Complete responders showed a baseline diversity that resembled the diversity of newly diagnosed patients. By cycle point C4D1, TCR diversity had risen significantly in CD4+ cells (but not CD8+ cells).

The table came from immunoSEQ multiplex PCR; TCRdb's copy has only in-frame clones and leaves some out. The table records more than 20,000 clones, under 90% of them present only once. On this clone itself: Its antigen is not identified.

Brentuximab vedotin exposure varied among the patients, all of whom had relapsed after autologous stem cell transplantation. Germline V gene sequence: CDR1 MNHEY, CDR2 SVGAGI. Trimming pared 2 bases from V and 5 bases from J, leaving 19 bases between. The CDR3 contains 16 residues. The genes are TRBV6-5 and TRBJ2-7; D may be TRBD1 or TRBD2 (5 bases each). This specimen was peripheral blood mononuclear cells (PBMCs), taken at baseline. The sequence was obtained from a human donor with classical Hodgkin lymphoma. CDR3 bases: TGTGCCAGCAGTTACCGGGGCAACTGGCTCTCGGACGAGCAGTACTTC. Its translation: CASSYRGNWLSDEQYF.